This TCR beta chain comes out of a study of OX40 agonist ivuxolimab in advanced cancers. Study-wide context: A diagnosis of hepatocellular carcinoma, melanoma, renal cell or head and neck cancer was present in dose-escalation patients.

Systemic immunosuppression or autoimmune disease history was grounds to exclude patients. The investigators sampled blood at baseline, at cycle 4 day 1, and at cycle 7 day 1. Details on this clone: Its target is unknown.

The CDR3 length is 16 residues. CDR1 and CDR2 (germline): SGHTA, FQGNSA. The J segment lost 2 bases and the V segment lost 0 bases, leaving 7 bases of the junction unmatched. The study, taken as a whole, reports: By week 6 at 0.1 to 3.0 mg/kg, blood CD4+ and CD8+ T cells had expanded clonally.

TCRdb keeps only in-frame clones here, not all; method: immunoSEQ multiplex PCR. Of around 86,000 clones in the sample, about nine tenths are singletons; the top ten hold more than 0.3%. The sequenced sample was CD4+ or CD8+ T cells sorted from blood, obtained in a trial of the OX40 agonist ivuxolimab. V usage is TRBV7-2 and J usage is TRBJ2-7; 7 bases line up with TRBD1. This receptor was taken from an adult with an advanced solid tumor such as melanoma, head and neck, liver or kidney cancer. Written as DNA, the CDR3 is TGTGCCAGCAGCTTAGCCGTCGGGCAGGGGGCCTACGAGCAGTACTTC. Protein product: CASSLAVGQGAYEQYF.